The 4 T cell receptor beta chains below were found in one sample sequenced in a study of blood T cell repertoires in COVID-19. Produced via immunoSEQ multiplex PCR; TCRdb's table is partial and in-frame only. The table has under 200,000 clones, 84% seen once. The sequenced material came from PBMCs or T cells enriched from blood (not recorded which). These receptors came from a woman in her 30s who had been exposed to COVID-19.

This clone came up many times. The V call is TRBV4-1, the J call TRBJ2-2; 13 bases line up with TRBD2. With 1 base clipped from V and 7 bases from J, the junction kept 0 bases outside the gene matches. The CDR3 is made up of 15 amino acids. Germline V gives CDR1 MGHRA, CDR2 YSYEKL. The CDR3 sequence: CASSQGTSGGGELFF. The CDR3 DNA reads TGCGCCAGCAGCCAAGGGACTAGCGGGGGCGGGGAGCTGTTTTTT.

CDR3 amino acids: CASSPQGAWVNTEAFF. As DNA, the CDR3 is TGTGCCAGCTCACCGCAGGGGGCATGGGTGAACACTGAAGCTTTCTTT. This sequence joins TRBV18 and TRBJ1-1, with 8 bases matching TRBD1. Germline lookup yields CDR1 KGHSH and CDR2 LQKENI. The CDR3 runs to 16 residues. The V and J ends lost 3 bases and 0 bases, in that order; junction bases with no gene match: 6.

In its sample, this clone was seen a few times. The rearrangement links TRBV9 to TRBJ2-7; TRBD2 is a possible D gene (6 bases). Germline assignment: CDR1 SGDLS and CDR2 YYNGEE. With 3 bases removed from V and 4 bases from J, the gap between germline ends came to 14 bases. The CDR3 runs to 14 residues. The CDR3 bases are TGTGCCAGCAGCGCACTGACTAGTCGTTACGAGCAGTACTTC. Its protein product is CASSALTSRYEQYF.

The CDR3: CASSHGTLGGPGANVLTF. The CDR3, as DNA: TGTGCCAGCAGCCACGGGACTCTCGGAGGTCCCGGGGCCAACGTCCTGACTTTC. V usage is TRBV9 and J usage is TRBJ2-6; D possibly corresponds to TRBD2 (6 bases). The CDR3 sequence is 18 residues long. V shed 4 bases and J shed 4 bases, with 21 bases lying between them. Germline V lookup: CDR1 SGDLS, CDR2 YYNGEE.